Given below is one T cell receptor (beta chain) in context. What it recognizes is unknown. Germline assignment: CDR1 SGHNT and CDR2 YYREEE (reference sequence). V was pared by 0 bases and J by 4 bases, with 7 bases of the junction left unmatched. The CDR3 is 17 residues long. Across 18 months, stable Graves' hyperthyroidism was marked by no progression to ophthalmopathy. RNA transcripts were the template for amplifying TCR beta CDR3 regions. TCR CDR3 regions were first amplified by RT-PCR with HTBI primers. TCRdb ran MiXCR on the multiplex PCR reads and lists one entry per CDR3 protein. This table has 500,000 to 600,000 distinct CDR3 sequences, about half appearing once. The record originates from a study of T cells in Graves' hyperthyroidism and ophthalmopathy. Overall study results and limits: In simple terms, a model built on 13 V-J features told ophthalmopathy apart from stable hyperthyroidism. A median approximately 6.8 months before onset, the model predicted ophthalmopathy. Among clonotypes expanded in thyroid above 0.001, most were also found in blood.

This TCR derives from a woman younger than 35 with Graves' hyperthyroidism. Sequenced input: peripheral blood or thyroid tissue (not recorded which). The chain carries TRBV5-4 and TRBJ1-2; 12 positions match TRBD1. The CDR3 region is CASSLVGTGGNAYGYTF. The CDR3 DNA reads TGTGCCAGCAGCTTGGTAGGGACAGGGGGCAATGCCTATGGCTACACCTTC.